The next 4 T cell receptor beta chains were all read from a single sample in a study of blood T cell repertoires in COVID-19. The protocol was immunoSEQ multiplex PCR, while the TCRdb copy is restricted to in-frame clones and leaves out a portion. The sample contains 400,000 to 450,000 clones, around 89% of which appear only once. The sample consisted of PBMCs or T cells enriched from blood (not recorded which). The receptors originated from a man aged 30 to 39 who had recovered from COVID-19.

A few counts support this clone. The rearrangement uses TRBV4-1 and TRBJ1-1; 9 nucleotides align to TRBD1. Losses at the gene ends were 0 bases for V and 6 bases for J; bases not matched to a gene: 14. Germline V CDR1 and CDR2: MGHRA, YSYEKL. This CDR3 comprises 18 residues. CDR3 sequence reads: CASSQERDRVGSSAEAFF. For the CDR3, the DNA is TGCGCCAGCAGCCAAGAGAGGGACAGGGTAGGATCCTCCGCTGAAGCTTTCTTT.

This chain uses TRBV20-1 with TRBJ2-1; 11 bases fit TRBD2. V dropped 3 bases and J dropped 1; count of bases not matched to a gene: 5. The germline CDR1 and CDR2 sequences are DFQATT and SNEGSKA (reference sequence). The CDR3 sequence is 16 residues long. The CDR3 nucleotides are TGCAGTGCTAGTGGACTAGCGGGTTCTTCCTACAATGAGCAGTTCTTC. The encoded protein is CSASGLAGSSYNEQFF.

This clone has a handful of counts. The V gene is TRBV19, the J gene TRBJ1-5; D gene uncertain. The CDR3 covers 15 residues. Germline loops: CDR1 LNHDA, CDR2 SQIVND (reference sequence). V shed 3 bases and J shed 0 bases, with 9 bases lying between them. Here the CDR3 reads CASSIKPYSNQPQHF. The CDR3 region has the DNA TGTGCCAGTAGTATTAAGCCTTATAGCAATCAGCCCCAGCATTTT.

The chain uses TRBV10-3 and TRBJ1-1; TRBD1 matches 7 bases. The germline V gene encodes CDR1 ENHRY and CDR2 SYGVKD. Trimming removed 2 bases from V and 7 bases from J; junction bases left unmatched: 13. The CDR3 has 16 amino acids. DNA of the CDR3: TGTGCCATCAGTGAGAGGGGGACAGACATGGGGTGTGAAGCTTTCTTT. This sequence encodes CAISERGTDMGCEAFF.